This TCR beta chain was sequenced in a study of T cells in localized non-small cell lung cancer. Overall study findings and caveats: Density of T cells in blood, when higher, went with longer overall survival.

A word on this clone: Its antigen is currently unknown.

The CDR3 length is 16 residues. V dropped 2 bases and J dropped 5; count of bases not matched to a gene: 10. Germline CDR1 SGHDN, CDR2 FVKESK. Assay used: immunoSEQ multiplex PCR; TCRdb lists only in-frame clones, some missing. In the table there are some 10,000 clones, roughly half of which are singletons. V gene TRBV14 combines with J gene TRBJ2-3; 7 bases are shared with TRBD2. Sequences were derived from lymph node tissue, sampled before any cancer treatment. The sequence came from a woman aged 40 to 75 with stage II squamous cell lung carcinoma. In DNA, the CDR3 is TGTGCCAGCAGCCAAATCGTGGGAGTAGCGGGAGATACGCAGTATTTT. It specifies CASSQIVGVAGDTQYF.